These 10 T cell receptor beta chains were all obtained from the same sample, sequenced in a study of control samples from healthy donors and cancer patients. The method was immunoSEQ multiplex PCR; TCRdb's version includes in-frame clones alone and lacks a portion of them. The repertoire includes 90,000 or so clones, around 90% of them detected once, and 13% to 15% sits in the top ten. The sample comprised blood. The receptors derive from a woman in her 70s in good health.

About this clone itself: The same CDR3 arises from other DNA sequences in this sample as well. This rearrangement joins TRBV11-1 to TRBJ1-1; no clear D. The germline gives CDR1 SGHAT, CDR2 FQDESV (reference sequence). V lost 1 base and J 2 bases, leaving 5 bases between the germline ends. CDR3 length: 13 residues. CDR3 nucleotide sequence: TGTGCCAGCAGCTTAGAGGGAAACACTGAAGCTTTCTTT. This sequence encodes CASSLEGNTEAFF.

This sequence joins TRBV7-9 and TRBJ1-5; the match to TRBD1 covers 9 bases. The trim removed 6 bases at V and 7 bases at J, leaving 7 bases unmatched. The CDR3 length is 14 residues. Germline V gene sequence: CDR1 SEHNR, CDR2 FQNEAQ (reference sequence). The CDR3 region is CASSRDRVGQPQHF. DNA for the CDR3: TGTGCCAGCAGTAGGGACAGGGTGGGCCAGCCCCAGCATTTT.

The rearrangement uses TRBV10-3 and TRBJ2-3, with 7 positions matching TRBD1. Germline CDR1 is ENHRY and CDR2 is SYGVKD. After removal of 5 bases from V and 3 bases from J, the junction contained 5 bases not matched to a gene. The CDR3 consists of 14 residues. CDR3 nucleotides: TGTGCCATCAGTTCTAACAGGGGAACAGATACGCAGTATTTT. This codes for CAISSNRGTDTQYF.

This chain connects TRBV12-3 or TRBV12-4 to TRBJ1-1; TRBD1 matches 8 bases. The trim removed 6 bases at V and 10 bases at J, leaving 7 bases unmatched. The CDR3 loop spans 12 amino acids. CDR3 sequence: CASRKTGERAFF. The CDR3 DNA is TGTGCCAGCAGGAAGACAGGGGAGCGAGCTTTCTTT.

The chain combines TRBV7-2 with TRBJ2-1, with D tentatively TRBD1 or TRBD2 (5 bases each). The length of the CDR3 is 17 residues. V dropped 5 bases and J dropped 0 bases, with 17 bases sitting between them. Germline-derived CDR1 and CDR2 are SGHTA and FQGNSA. Here the CDR3 DNA reads TGTGCCAGCAGCCCAGGGCCGGGACCTAGCTCCTACAATGAGCAGTTCTTC. Translating it yields CASSPGPGPSSYNEQFF.

The chain uses TRBV27 and TRBJ1-2; D is uncertain. The CDR3 consists of 13 residues. Germline CDR1 reads MNHEY; CDR2 reads SMNVEV (reference sequence). The V and J ends lost 5 bases and 8 bases respectively, with 15 bases between them. CDR3 DNA: TGTGCCAGCAGTCGGACGGAAAGAGGGGGCTACACCTTC. Amino acid sequence: CASSRTERGGYTF.

The genes are TRBV20-1 and TRBJ1-2; D possibly corresponds to TRBD1 (5 bases). The germline V gene encodes CDR1 DFQATT and CDR2 SNEGSKA (reference sequence). The CDR3 sequence is 11 residues long. The ends were cut back, 3 bases at V and 3 bases at J, with 5 bases in the middle. The CDR3 nucleotides are TGCAGTGCTAGGGGGGACTATGGCTACACCTTC. Its protein is CSARGDYGYTF.

The V gene is TRBV6-1, the J gene TRBJ1-5; a possible D gene is TRBD1 (5 bases). The CDR3 runs 14 residues. Germline CDR1 and CDR2: MNHNS and SASEGT. The germline V and J ends were trimmed by 1 base and 5 bases, with 9 bases remaining between them. For the CDR3, the DNA is TGTGCCAGCAGTGAAGGGGGGGTGGATCAGCCCCAGCATTTT. Translation gives CASSEGGVDQPQHF.

V usage is TRBV18 and J usage is TRBJ2-2; no reliable D call. Germline V CDR1 and CDR2: KGHSH, LQKENI. The CDR3 covers 14 residues. V lost 1 base and J lost 10, with 13 bases in between. The CDR3 region is CASSPLKTPVELFF. The CDR3 bases are TGTGCCAGCTCACCACTAAAAACACCGGTGGAGCTGTTTTTT.

In its sample, this clone was seen a few times. V gene TRBV5-4 combines with J gene TRBJ1-5, with D unresolved. CDR3 length: 12 residues. Trimming cost V 0 bases and J 7 bases, with 5 bases left between them. Germline CDR1 is SGHNT and CDR2 is YYREEE (reference sequence). The CDR3 coding sequence is TGTGCCAGCAGCTTGGCCGGCCAGCCCCAGCATTTT. It is translated as CASSLAGQPQHF.